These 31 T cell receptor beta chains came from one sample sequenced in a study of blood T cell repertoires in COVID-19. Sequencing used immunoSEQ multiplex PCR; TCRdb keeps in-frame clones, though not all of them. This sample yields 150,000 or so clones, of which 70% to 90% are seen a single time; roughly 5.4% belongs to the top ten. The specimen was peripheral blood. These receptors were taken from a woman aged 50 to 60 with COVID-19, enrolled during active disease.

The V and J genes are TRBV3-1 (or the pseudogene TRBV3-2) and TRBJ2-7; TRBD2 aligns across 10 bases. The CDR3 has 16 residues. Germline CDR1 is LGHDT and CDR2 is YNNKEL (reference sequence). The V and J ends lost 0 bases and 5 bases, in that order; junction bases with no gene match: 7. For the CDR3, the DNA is TGTGCCAGCAGCCAAGATGTAGCGGGGGGCGGGGACGAGCAGTACTTC. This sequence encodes CASSQDVAGGGDEQYF.

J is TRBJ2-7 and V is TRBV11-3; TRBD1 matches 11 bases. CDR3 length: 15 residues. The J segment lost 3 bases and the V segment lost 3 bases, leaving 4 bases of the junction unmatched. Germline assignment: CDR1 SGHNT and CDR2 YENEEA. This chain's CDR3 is CASSFGQGAFYEQYF. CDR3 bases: TGTGCCAGCAGCTTCGGACAGGGGGCCTTCTACGAGCAGTACTTC. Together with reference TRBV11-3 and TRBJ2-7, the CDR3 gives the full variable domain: EAGVVQSPRYKIIEKKQPVAFWCNPISGHNTLYWYLQNLGQGPELLIRYENEEAVDDSQLPKDRFSAERLKGVDSTLKIQPAELGDSAVYLCASSFGQGAFYEQYFGPGTRLTVT.

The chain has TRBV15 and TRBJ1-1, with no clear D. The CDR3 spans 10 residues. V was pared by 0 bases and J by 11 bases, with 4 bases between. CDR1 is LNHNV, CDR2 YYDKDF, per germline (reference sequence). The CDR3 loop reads CATSRDHAFF. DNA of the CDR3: TGTGCCACCAGCAGAGATCATGCTTTCTTT.

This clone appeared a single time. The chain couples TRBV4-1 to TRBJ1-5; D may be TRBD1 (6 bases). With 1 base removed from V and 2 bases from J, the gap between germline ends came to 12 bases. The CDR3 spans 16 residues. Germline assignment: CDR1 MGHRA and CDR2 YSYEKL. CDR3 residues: CASSQAGDGGNQPQHF. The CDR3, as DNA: TGCGCCAGCAGCCAAGCAGGGGATGGGGGCAATCAGCCCCAGCATTTT.

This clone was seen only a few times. The CDR3 loop reads CASSAPGTTNTIYF. In DNA, the CDR3 is TGTGCCAGTAGTGCCCCCGGGACAACCAACACCATATATTTT. This sequence joins TRBV19 and TRBJ1-3; D is possibly TRBD1 (6 bases). The CDR3 totals 14 residues. Germline lookup yields CDR1 LNHDA and CDR2 SQIVND (reference sequence). Trimming took 5 bases from V and 7 from J, leaving 15 bases between them.

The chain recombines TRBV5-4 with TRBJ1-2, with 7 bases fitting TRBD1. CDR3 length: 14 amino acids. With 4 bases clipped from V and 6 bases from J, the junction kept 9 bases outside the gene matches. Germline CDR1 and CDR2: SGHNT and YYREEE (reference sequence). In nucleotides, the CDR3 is TGTGCCAGCAGCGAGCCCCAGGGGGAAGATGGCTACACCTTC. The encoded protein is CASSEPQGEDGYTF.

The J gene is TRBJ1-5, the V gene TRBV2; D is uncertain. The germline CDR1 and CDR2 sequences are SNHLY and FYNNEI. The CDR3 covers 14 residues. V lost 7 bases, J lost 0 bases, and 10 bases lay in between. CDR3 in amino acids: CASTTVNSNQPQHF. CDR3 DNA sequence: TGTGCCAGCACCACGGTAAATAGCAATCAGCCCCAGCATTTT.

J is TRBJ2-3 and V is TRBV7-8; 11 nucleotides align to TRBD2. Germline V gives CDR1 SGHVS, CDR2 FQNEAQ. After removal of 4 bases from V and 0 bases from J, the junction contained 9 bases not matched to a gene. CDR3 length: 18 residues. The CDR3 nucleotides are TGTGCCAGCAGCTACCCTAGCGGGGGGCTACTGAGCACAGATACGCAGTATTTT. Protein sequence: CASSYPSGGLLSTDTQYF.

The CDR3 here is CASSLKLGPTVEQFF. CDR3 nucleotides: TGTGCCAGCAGCTTAAAACTAGGACCAACGGTGGAGCAGTTCTTC. The rearrangement uses TRBV5-4 and TRBJ2-1, with D perhaps TRBD2 (5 bases). The CDR3 sequence is 15 residues long. Between the trimmed V and J ends, which lost 2 bases and 10 bases, there was a span of 19 bases. Germline V CDR1 and CDR2: SGHNT, YYREEE (reference sequence).

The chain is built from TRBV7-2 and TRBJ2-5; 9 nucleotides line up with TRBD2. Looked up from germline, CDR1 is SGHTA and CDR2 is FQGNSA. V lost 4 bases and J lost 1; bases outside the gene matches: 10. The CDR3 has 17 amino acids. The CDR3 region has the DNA TGTGCCAGCAGCTCGAACCAGCTAGCGGGGAGCCAAGAGACCCAGTACTTC. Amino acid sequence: CASSSNQLAGSQETQYF. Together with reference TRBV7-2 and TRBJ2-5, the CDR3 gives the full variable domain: GAGVSQSPSNKVTEKGKDVELRCDPISGHTALYWYRQSLGQGLEFLIYFQGNSAPDKSGLPSDRFSAERTGGSVSTLTIQRTQQEDSAVYLCASSSNQLAGSQETQYFGPGTRLLVL.

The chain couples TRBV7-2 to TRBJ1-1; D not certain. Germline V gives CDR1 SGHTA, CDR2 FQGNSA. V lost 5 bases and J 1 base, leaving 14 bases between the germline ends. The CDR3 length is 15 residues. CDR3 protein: CASSPEGTANTEAFF. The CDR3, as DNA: TGTGCCAGCAGCCCAGAGGGTACAGCGAACACTGAAGCTTTCTTT.

The CDR3 protein is CASRLAGGTGELFF. CDR3 nucleotide sequence: TGTGCCAGTAGACTAGCGGGGGGGACCGGGGAGCTGTTTTTT. This chain links TRBV19 with TRBJ2-2, with TRBD2 identical over 13 bases. The CDR3 covers 14 residues. The germline gives CDR1 LNHDA, CDR2 SQIVND (reference sequence). After removal of 6 bases from V and 5 bases from J, the junction contained 0 bases not matched to a gene.

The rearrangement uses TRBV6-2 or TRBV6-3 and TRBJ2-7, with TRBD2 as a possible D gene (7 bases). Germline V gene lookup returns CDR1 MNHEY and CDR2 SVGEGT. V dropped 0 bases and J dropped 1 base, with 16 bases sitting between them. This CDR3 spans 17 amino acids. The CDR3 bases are TGTGCCAGCAGTTACTCGCTCGGGGGGCGGAATTCCTACGAGCAGTACTTC. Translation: CASSYSLGGRNSYEQYF.

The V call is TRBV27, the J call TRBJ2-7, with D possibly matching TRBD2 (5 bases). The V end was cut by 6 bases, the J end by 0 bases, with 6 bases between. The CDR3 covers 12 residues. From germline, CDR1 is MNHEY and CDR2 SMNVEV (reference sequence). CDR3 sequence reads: CASSRGSYEQYF. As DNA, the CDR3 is TGTGCCAGCAGCCGGGGCTCCTACGAGCAGTACTTC.

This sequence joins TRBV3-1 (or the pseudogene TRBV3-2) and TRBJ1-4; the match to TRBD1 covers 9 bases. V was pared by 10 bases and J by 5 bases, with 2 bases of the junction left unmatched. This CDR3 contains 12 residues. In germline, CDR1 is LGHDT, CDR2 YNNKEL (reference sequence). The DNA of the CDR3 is TGTGCCACCGGGACAGGGAATGAAAAACTGTTTTTT. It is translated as CATGTGNEKLFF.

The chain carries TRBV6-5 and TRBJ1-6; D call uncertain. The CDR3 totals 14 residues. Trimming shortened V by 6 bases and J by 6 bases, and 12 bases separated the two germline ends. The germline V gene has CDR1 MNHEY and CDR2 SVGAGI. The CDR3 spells CASSERVSNSPLHF. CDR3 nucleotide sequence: TGTGCCAGCAGCGAGAGGGTTTCTAATTCACCCCTCCACTTT.

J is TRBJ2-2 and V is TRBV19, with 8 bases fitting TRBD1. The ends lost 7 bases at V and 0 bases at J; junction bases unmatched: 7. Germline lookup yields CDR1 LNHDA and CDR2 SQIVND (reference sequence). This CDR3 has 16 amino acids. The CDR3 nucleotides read TGTGCCAGTAAGACAGGGGTCGCGCCGAACACCGGGGAGCTGTTTTTT. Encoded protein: CASKTGVAPNTGELFF.

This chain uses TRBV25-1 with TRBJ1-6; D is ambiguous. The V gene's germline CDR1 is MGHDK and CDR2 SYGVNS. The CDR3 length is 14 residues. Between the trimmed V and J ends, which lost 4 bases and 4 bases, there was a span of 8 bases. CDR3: CASSAGAYNSPLHF. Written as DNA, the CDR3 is TGTGCCAGCAGTGCAGGCGCTTATAATTCACCCCTCCACTTT. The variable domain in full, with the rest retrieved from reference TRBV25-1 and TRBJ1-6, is EADIYQTPRYLVIGTGKKITLECSQTMGHDKMYWYQQDPGMELHLIHYSYGVNSTEKGDLSSESTVSRIRTEHFPLTLESARPSHTSQYLCASSAGAYNSPLHFGNGTRLTVT.

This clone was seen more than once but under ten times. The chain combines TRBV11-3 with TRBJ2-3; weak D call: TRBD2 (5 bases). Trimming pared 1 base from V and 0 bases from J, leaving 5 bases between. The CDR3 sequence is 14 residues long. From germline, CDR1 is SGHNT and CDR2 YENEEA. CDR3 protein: CASSLGTSTDTQYF. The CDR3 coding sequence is TGTGCCAGCAGCTTAGGGACTAGCACAGATACGCAGTATTTT. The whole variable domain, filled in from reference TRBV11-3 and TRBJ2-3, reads EAGVVQSPRYKIIEKKQPVAFWCNPISGHNTLYWYLQNLGQGPELLIRYENEEAVDDSQLPKDRFSAERLKGVDSTLKIQPAELGDSAVYLCASSLGTSTDTQYFGPGTRLTVL.

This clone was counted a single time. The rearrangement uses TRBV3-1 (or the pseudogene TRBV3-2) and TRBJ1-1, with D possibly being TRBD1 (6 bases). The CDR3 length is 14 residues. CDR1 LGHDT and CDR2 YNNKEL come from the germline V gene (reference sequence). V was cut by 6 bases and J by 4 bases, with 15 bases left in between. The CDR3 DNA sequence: TGTGCCAGCAGGGGGGCCGGGGCGACCACTGAAGCTTTCTTT. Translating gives CASRGAGATTEAFF.

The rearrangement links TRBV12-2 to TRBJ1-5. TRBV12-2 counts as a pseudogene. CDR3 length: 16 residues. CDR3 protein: CASRLALDFSNQPQHF. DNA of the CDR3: TGTGCAAGTCGCCTAGCCTTGGACTTTAGCAATCAGCCCCAGCATTTT.

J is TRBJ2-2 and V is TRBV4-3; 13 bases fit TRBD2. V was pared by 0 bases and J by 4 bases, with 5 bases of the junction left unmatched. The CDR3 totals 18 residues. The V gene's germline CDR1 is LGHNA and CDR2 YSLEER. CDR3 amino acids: CASSQELGLAGSTGELFF. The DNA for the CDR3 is TGCGCCAGCAGCCAAGAATTGGGACTAGCGGGGAGCACCGGGGAGCTGTTTTTT.

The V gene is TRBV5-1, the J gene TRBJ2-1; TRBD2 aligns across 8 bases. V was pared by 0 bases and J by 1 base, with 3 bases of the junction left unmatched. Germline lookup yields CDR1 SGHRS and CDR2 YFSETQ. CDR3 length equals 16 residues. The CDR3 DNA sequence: TGCGCCAGCAGCTTGGCTGGACTAGCATCCTACAATGAGCAGTTCTTC. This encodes CASSLAGLASYNEQFF.

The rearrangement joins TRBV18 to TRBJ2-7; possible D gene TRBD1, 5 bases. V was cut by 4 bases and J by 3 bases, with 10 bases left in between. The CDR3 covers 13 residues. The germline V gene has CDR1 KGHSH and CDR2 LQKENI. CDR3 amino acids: CASSQQGDYEQYF. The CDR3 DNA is TGTGCCAGCTCACAGCAGGGTGACTACGAGCAGTACTTC.

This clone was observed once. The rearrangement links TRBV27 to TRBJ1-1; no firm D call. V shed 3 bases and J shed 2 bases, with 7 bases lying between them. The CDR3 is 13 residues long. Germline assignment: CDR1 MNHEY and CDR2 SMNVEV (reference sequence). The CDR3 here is CASSLTLNTEAFF. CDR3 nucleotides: TGTGCCAGCAGTTTGACACTTAACACTGAAGCTTTCTTT.

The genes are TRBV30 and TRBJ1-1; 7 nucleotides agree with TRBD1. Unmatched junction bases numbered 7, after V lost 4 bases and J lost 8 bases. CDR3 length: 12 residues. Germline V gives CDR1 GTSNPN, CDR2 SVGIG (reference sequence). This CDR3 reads CAWTDRITEAFF. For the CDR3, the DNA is TGTGCCTGGACGGACAGGATAACAGAAGCTTTCTTT.

CDR3 bases: TGTGCCAAGAGGGGGACAGGTGAAGAGCAGTTCTTC. This encodes CAKRGTGEEQFF. The genes are TRBV30 and TRBJ2-1; TRBD1 matches 8 bases. The CDR3 totals 12 residues. V lost 8 bases and J lost 10; bases outside the gene matches: 10. CDR1 and CDR2 (germline): GTSNPN, SVGIG (reference sequence).

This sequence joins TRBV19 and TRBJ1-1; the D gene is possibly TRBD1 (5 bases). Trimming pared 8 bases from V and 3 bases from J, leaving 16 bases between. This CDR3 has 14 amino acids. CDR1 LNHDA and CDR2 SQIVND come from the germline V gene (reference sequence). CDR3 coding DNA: TGTGCCAGTCGCACCGGGGGGGGAGACACTGAAGCTTTCTTT. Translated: CASRTGGGDTEAFF.

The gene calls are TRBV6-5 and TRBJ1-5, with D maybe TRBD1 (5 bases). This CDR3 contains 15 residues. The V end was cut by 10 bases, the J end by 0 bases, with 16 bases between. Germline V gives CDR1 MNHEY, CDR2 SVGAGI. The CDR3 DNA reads TGTGCCACCAGGGATCAGGGATATAGCAATCAGCCCCAGCATTTT. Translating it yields CATRDQGYSNQPQHF.

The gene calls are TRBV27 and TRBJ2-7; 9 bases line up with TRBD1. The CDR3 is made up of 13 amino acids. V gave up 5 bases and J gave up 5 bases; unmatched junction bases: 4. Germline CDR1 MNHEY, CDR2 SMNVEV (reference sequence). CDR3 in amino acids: CASSLRTGDEQYF. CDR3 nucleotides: TGTGCCAGCAGTCTCCGGACAGGGGACGAGCAGTACTTC.

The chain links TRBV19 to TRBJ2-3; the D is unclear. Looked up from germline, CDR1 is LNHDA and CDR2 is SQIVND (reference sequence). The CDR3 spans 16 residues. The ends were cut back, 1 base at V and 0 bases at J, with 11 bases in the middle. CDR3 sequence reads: CASSIGGRWSTDTQYF. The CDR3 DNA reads TGTGCCAGTAGTATAGGTGGCAGGTGGAGCACAGATACGCAGTATTTT.